A single sample is the source of the 10 T cell receptor beta chains below, sequenced in a study of long-term antiretroviral therapy in people with HIV. Samples were assayed with immunoSEQ v3.0 at survey level. TCRdb's table, derived via immunoSEQ multiplex PCR, lists solely in-frame clones and lacks some. The table shows about 36,000 clones, with 75% to 85% occurring only once. The sample was unsorted PBMCs, taken 3.4 years after starting antiretroviral therapy. These receptors came from a man aged 30-40 years with HIV.

J is TRBJ2-3 and V is TRBV2; unclear D gene. V was shortened by 5 bases and J by 5 bases, with 14 bases between the two germline ends. Germline V gene lookup returns CDR1 SNHLY and CDR2 FYNNEI. The CDR3 loop spans 14 amino acids. DNA for the CDR3: TGTGCCAGCAGTAACCTCCTGTGGGGAGATACGCAGTATTTT. This gives the protein CASSNLLWGDTQYF. The whole variable domain, filled in from reference TRBV2 and TRBJ2-3, reads EPEVTQTPSHQVTQMGQEVILRCVPISNHLYFYWYRQILGQKVEFLVSFYNNEISEKSEIFDDQFSVERPDGSNFTLKIRSTKLEDSAMYFCASSNLLWGDTQYFGPGTRLTVL.

This chain uses TRBV5-1 with TRBJ2-7, with D perhaps matching TRBD1 (5 bases). Looked up from germline, CDR1 is SGHRS and CDR2 is YFSETQ. Trimming removed 4 bases at V and 4 bases at J, with 18 bases between. CDR3 length: 15 residues. CDR3 residues: CASSRMDTTQYEQYF. For the CDR3, the DNA is TGCGCCAGCAGCCGGATGGACACGACCCAATACGAGCAGTACTTC. The complete variable domain, with remaining parts taken from reference TRBV5-1 and TRBJ2-7, reads KAGVTQTPRYLIKTRGQQVTLSCSPISGHRSVSWYQQTPGQGLQFLFEYFSETQRNKGNFPGRFSGRQFSNSRSEMNVSTLELGDSALYLCASSRMDTTQYEQYFGPGTRLTVT.

The chain recombines TRBV7-9 with TRBJ1-1, with TRBD1 matching 11 bases. This CDR3 has 15 amino acids. Germline lookup yields CDR1 SEHNR and CDR2 FQNEAQ (reference sequence). Losses at the gene ends were 5 bases for V and 2 bases for J; bases not matched to a gene: 4. In DNA, the CDR3 is TGTGCCAGCAGCCCGGGACAGGGGGTTAACACTGAAGCTTTCTTT. Protein product: CASSPGQGVNTEAFF.

The table lists this clone with a count of one. The genes are TRBV27 and TRBJ2-1; D call uncertain. This CDR3 has 12 amino acids. Germline values: CDR1 MNHEY, CDR2 SMNVEV (reference sequence). The V end lost 3 bases, the J end lost 6 bases, and 6 bases lay between the germline ends. This chain's CDR3 is CASSFWGNEQFF. Written as DNA, the CDR3 is TGTGCCAGCAGTTTTTGGGGCAATGAGCAGTTCTTC.

J is TRBJ2-1 and V is TRBV5-1; the D call may be TRBD1 or TRBD2 (5 bases each). Germline V lookup: CDR1 SGHRS, CDR2 YFSETQ. The CDR3 contains 12 residues. The V gene lost 0 bases and the J gene lost 15 bases, with 13 bases spanning the gap. The CDR3 region has the DNA TGCGCCAGCAGCTTGGTGGTGGGGGAGACGTTCTTC. It encodes CASSLVVGETFF.

This clone was picked up a small number of times. J is TRBJ2-2 and V is TRBV5-1; TRBD1 matches at 10 bases. Looked up from germline, CDR1 is SGHRS and CDR2 is YFSETQ. The junction had 7 bases not matched to a gene; V was cut back by 5 bases and J by 6 bases. The CDR3 totals 15 residues. CDR3 nucleotides: TGCGCCAGCAGACCTGACAGGGGGCTGGCCGGGGAGCTGTTTTTT. Translated, it gives CASRPDRGLAGELFF.

This clone has only one observation. The chain links TRBV5-4 to TRBJ2-1; 8 bases are a match to TRBD2. The trim removed 7 bases at V and 7 bases at J, leaving 4 bases unmatched. Germline loops: CDR1 SGHNT, CDR2 YYREEE (reference sequence). CDR3 length equals 12 residues. This CDR3 is CASREGRNEQFF. The CDR3 DNA sequence: TGTGCCAGCCGGGAGGGCCGAAATGAGCAGTTCTTC.

The chain recombines TRBV7-2 with TRBJ1-2; no definite D call. Per germline, CDR1 SGHTA and CDR2 FQGNSA. This CDR3 has 13 amino acids. Trimming stripped 5 bases from V and 1 base from J, with 8 bases between. CDR3 coding DNA: TGTGCCAGCAGCGCACAGAGTAACTATGGCTACACCTTC. This encodes CASSAQSNYGYTF.

The chain uses TRBV7-9 and TRBJ2-5, with D tentatively TRBD1 (6 bases). V lost 0 bases and J 2 bases, leaving 13 bases between the germline ends. The CDR3 has 16 amino acids. Per germline, CDR1 SEHNR and CDR2 FQNEAQ (reference sequence). The CDR3 DNA sequence: TGTGCCAGCAGCTTAGCGGACCCAGGGGATCAAGAGACCCAGTACTTC. It translates to CASSLADPGDQETQYF.

This clone occurred a few times. A read error may be the cause here, since a much bigger clone is one base away. Other nucleotide sequences from this sample produce the same CDR3. The chain has TRBV29-1 and TRBJ2-7; 10 nucleotides agree with TRBD1. CDR1 is SQVTM and CDR2 is ANQGSEA in the germline V gene. The CDR3 length is 14 residues. J gave up 4 bases and V 1 base, and 4 bases lay outside the gene matches. In nucleotides, the CDR3 is TGCAGCGTTGAAGTTGGGGACAGGGGATACGAGCAGTACTTC. Its protein product is CSVEVGDRGYEQYF.